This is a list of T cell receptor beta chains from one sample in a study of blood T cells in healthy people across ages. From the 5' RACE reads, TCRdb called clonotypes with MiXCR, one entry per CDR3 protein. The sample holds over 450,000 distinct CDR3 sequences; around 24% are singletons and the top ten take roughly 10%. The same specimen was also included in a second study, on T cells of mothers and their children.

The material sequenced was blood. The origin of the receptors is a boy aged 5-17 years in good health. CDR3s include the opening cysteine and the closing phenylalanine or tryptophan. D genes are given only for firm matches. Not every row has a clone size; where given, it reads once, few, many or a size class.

cdr3_nt: TGTGCCATCAGTGAGTCTTATTTGGCAGAAGCCTATGGCTACACCTTC; cdr3_aa: CAISESYLAEAYGYTF; clone_size: NA; d_call: NA; j_call: TRBJ1-2; v_call: TRBV10-3
cdr3_nt: TGTGCCAGCAGCTTATTGGCGGGGGTAGGGGGAGATACGCAGTATTTT; cdr3_aa: CASSLLAGVGGDTQYF; clone_size: NA; d_call: NA; j_call: TRBJ2-3; v_call: TRBV11-2
cdr3_nt: TGTGCCAGCAGCGGGGGACATTTTAGCACAGATACGCAGTATTTT; cdr3_aa: CASSGGHFSTDTQYF; clone_size: NA; d_call: NA; j_call: TRBJ2-3; v_call: TRBV11-1
cdr3_nt: TGTGCCAGCAGTGAAAGGACAGGGGAGTCGTATGAGCAGTTCTTC; cdr3_aa: CASSERTGESYEQFF; clone_size: few; d_call: TRBD1; j_call: TRBJ2-1; v_call: TRBV6-1
cdr3_nt: TGTGCCAGCAGCTTAGCGCGCAGCGGGAGGCTCACCGGGGAGCTGTTTTTT; cdr3_aa: CASSLARSGRLTGELFF; clone_size: NA; d_call: TRBD2; j_call: TRBJ2-2; v_call: TRBV7-6
cdr3_nt: TGTGCCAGCAGTCGCATTGCAGCTAATGAAAAACTGTTTTTT; cdr3_aa: CASSRIAANEKLFF; clone_size: NA; d_call: NA; j_call: TRBJ1-4; v_call: TRBV28
cdr3_nt: TGTGCCAGCAGAGTGAGAGGAGAGACCCAGTACTTC; cdr3_aa: CASRVRGETQYF; clone_size: NA; d_call: NA; j_call: TRBJ2-5; v_call: TRBV27
cdr3_nt: TGCGCCAGCAGCGTGAGGGCAATTCTCTACAATGAGCAGTTCTTC; cdr3_aa: CASSVRAILYNEQFF; clone_size: NA; d_call: NA; j_call: TRBJ2-1; v_call: TRBV5-1
cdr3_nt: TGTGCCAGCAGCCTGGACGGTAATCAGCCCCAGCATTTT; cdr3_aa: CASSLDGNQPQHF; clone_size: many; d_call: NA; j_call: TRBJ1-5; v_call: TRBV7-9
cdr3_nt: TGTGCCAGCAGCTTAGGCCGAAGACTAGCGGGAAAGTGGCAGTTCTTC; cdr3_aa: CASSLGRRLAGKWQFF; clone_size: NA; d_call: TRBD2; j_call: TRBJ2-1; v_call: TRBV13
cdr3_nt: TGTGCCAGCTGTGACCGGGACAGCTCCTACGAGCAGTACTTC; cdr3_aa: CASCDRDSSYEQYF; clone_size: NA; d_call: TRBD1; j_call: TRBJ2-7; v_call: TRBV12-3/TRBV12-4
cdr3_nt: TGTGCCAGCAGTCCCGGACAGTCCTACGAGCAGTACTTC; cdr3_aa: CASSPGQSYEQYF; clone_size: many; d_call: NA; j_call: TRBJ2-7; v_call: TRBV19
cdr3_nt: TGTGCCAGCAGACAGCCCCTGACAGGCCCAGTCTCCTACGAGCAGTACTTC; cdr3_aa: CASRQPLTGPVSYEQYF; clone_size: NA; d_call: NA; j_call: TRBJ2-7; v_call: TRBV6-2/TRBV6-3
cdr3_nt: TGCGCCAGCAGCCAAGATATCGCAGGCGATAGCTATGGCTACACCTTC; cdr3_aa: CASSQDIAGDSYGYTF; clone_size: NA; d_call: NA; j_call: TRBJ1-2; v_call: TRBV4-3
cdr3_nt: TGTGCCAGCAGCTTATCCTCCTCTGGCTACACCTTC; cdr3_aa: CASSLSSSGYTF; clone_size: NA; d_call: NA; j_call: TRBJ1-2; v_call: TRBV7-9
cdr3_nt: TGTGCCAGCAGCTTTGGGGGACGCACTGAAGCTTTCTTT; cdr3_aa: CASSFGGRTEAFF; clone_size: many; d_call: NA; j_call: TRBJ1-1; v_call: TRBV7-2
cdr3_nt: TGCAGTGCTAGAGACGAACCCCCGACTAGCGGGAGGCTTCTAGCCAAAAACATTCAGTACTTC; cdr3_aa: CSARDEPPTSGRLLAKNIQYF; clone_size: few; d_call: TRBD2; j_call: TRBJ2-4; v_call: TRBV20-1
cdr3_nt: TGCGCCAGCAGCTCACGACTAGCGGGAGGCGCTCTGTCAGATACGCAGTATTTT; cdr3_aa: CASSSRLAGGALSDTQYF; clone_size: NA; d_call: TRBD2; j_call: TRBJ2-3; v_call: TRBV4-3
cdr3_nt: TGTGCCAGCAGCTTAGTTAGGGATACGCAGTATTTT; cdr3_aa: CASSLVRDTQYF; clone_size: many; d_call: NA; j_call: TRBJ2-3; v_call: TRBV7-9
cdr3_nt: TGTGCCAGCAGCTACCGGACAGGGCGCACTGAAGCTTTCTTT; cdr3_aa: CASSYRTGRTEAFF; clone_size: few; d_call: TRBD1; j_call: TRBJ1-1; v_call: TRBV7-2
cdr3_nt: TGTGCCAGCAGCGAGGGGACAGCCAGTAATCAGCCCCAGCATTTT; cdr3_aa: CASSEGTASNQPQHF; clone_size: many; d_call: TRBD1; j_call: TRBJ1-5; v_call: TRBV9
cdr3_nt: TGTGCCAGCAGCCAAGATCCTCTGTGGACTAGCGGGGCCAATGAGCAGTTCTTC; cdr3_aa: CASSQDPLWTSGANEQFF; clone_size: few; d_call: TRBD2; j_call: TRBJ2-1; v_call: TRBV14
cdr3_nt: TGCAGCGGTATGACAGGGGCCCAAGAGACCCAGTACTTC; cdr3_aa: CSGMTGAQETQYF; clone_size: few; d_call: TRBD1; j_call: TRBJ2-5; v_call: TRBV29-1
cdr3_nt: TGTGCCAGCAGCTTATGGGACGGGGGGAATTCACCCCTCCACTTT; cdr3_aa: CASSLWDGGNSPLHF; clone_size: NA; d_call: NA; j_call: TRBJ1-6; v_call: TRBV7-2
cdr3_nt: TGTGCCAGCGGGGACAGGGGGAATCAGCCCCAGCATTTT; cdr3_aa: CASGDRGNQPQHF; clone_size: NA; d_call: TRBD1; j_call: TRBJ1-5; v_call: TRBV6-1
cdr3_nt: TGTGCCATCAGGGGGGACAGTCAGGGGCCCCAGCATTTT; cdr3_aa: CAIRGDSQGPQHF; clone_size: few; d_call: TRBD1; j_call: TRBJ1-5; v_call: TRBV10-3
cdr3_nt: TGTGCCAGCAGCAAAGCCCCAGGCTCCTACGAGCAGTACTTC; cdr3_aa: CASSKAPGSYEQYF; clone_size: NA; d_call: NA; j_call: TRBJ2-7; v_call: TRBV21-1
cdr3_nt: TGTGCCAGCAGTTACTCGATGACAGATACGCAGTATTTT; cdr3_aa: CASSYSMTDTQYF; clone_size: once; d_call: NA; j_call: TRBJ2-3; v_call: TRBV6-6
cdr3_nt: TGTGCCAGCAGTAACCACGATGAGCAGTTCTTC; cdr3_aa: CASSNHDEQFF; clone_size: many; d_call: NA; j_call: TRBJ2-1; v_call: TRBV7-2
cdr3_nt: TGCGCCAGCAGCCAAGGGACAGGGGGCCGCGGAAACACCATATATTTT; cdr3_aa: CASSQGTGGRGNTIYF; clone_size: NA; d_call: TRBD1; j_call: TRBJ1-3; v_call: TRBV4-3
cdr3_nt: TGTGCCAGCAGCAAGACAGGGGCCCGTGGCTACACCTTC; cdr3_aa: CASSKTGARGYTF; clone_size: once; d_call: TRBD1; j_call: TRBJ1-2; v_call: TRBV7-9
cdr3_nt: TGTGCCAGCAGCTTAGCGGGGGACAGCCACAATGAGCAGTTCTTC; cdr3_aa: CASSLAGDSHNEQFF; clone_size: NA; d_call: TRBD1; j_call: TRBJ2-1; v_call: TRBV7-2
cdr3_nt: TGCGCCAGCAGCCAAGGCGGGGGGAGCACAGATACGCAGTATTTT; cdr3_aa: CASSQGGGSTDTQYF; clone_size: many; d_call: TRBD2; j_call: TRBJ2-3; v_call: TRBV4-3